A single T cell receptor beta chain is shown here with its context. Its antigen is not known. Generated by immunoSEQ multiplex PCR, the TCRdb table keeps only in-frame clones and is missing some. The table lists about 140,000 clones, around nine tenths of them singletons. Germline CDR1 and CDR2: SGHRS and YFSETQ. Trimming left V 7 bases short and J 5 bases short, with 12 bases between. There are 13 residues in the CDR3. The entry originates in a study of T cell responses to AZD1222 COVID-19 vaccine. Study results and limitations: After the peak T cell response, and only then, were repertoires sampled. Donors were chiefly white British, with a greater number of females, and clonal diversity was perhaps underestimated.

The chain recombines TRBV5-1 with TRBJ1-4; no clear D gene. The material sequenced was peripheral blood, taken 28 days after the second AZD1222 dose. The TCR sequence derives from an adult who received the AZD1222 COVID-19 vaccine. The CDR3 DNA reads TGCGCCAGCGCGTCCCCCGGGAATGAAAAACTGTTTTTT. Protein sequence: CASASPGNEKLFF.